The source of this T cell receptor beta chain is a study of blood T cell repertoires in COVID-19. Across the study: The United States, Italy and Spain were the sources of the acute and convalescent COVID-19 samples. T cells, B-cell-depleted T cells, or PBMCs supplied cDNA or gDNA.

Original analysis: The authors estimated nucleated cell counts from reference gene primer amplification. Only in-frame clones appear in the TCRdb table, and some are missing; sequencing was by immunoSEQ multiplex PCR. For V, J and clone size, that table is used; D and trimming come from the DNA. The sample lists 50,000 to 65,000 clones, less than 95% seen once, with about 3.4% in the top ten. Germline CDR1 MNHEY, CDR2 SMNVEV (reference sequence). There are 14 residues in the CDR3. V dropped 4 bases and J dropped 8; count of bases not matched to a gene: 8. This chain connects TRBV27 to TRBJ2-1, with 7 bases matching TRBD1. This TCR was recovered from a middle-aged man with acute or convalescent COVID-19. The sample was peripheral blood. The CDR3 DNA reads as TGTGCCAGCAGTTCCAAAACAGGGGCCCATGAGCAGTTCTTC. Protein: CASSSKTGAHEQFF.